This T cell receptor (beta chain) was obtained from a study of blood T cell repertoires in COVID-19. Overall study context: Some COVID-19 samples were acute and others convalescent; all came from the United States, Italy and Spain. T cells, B-cell-depleted T cells, or PBMCs supplied cDNA or gDNA.

In this sample, this clone turned up a few times. Original handling: Reference gene primers were amplified, and this amplification served to estimate nucleated cell counts. Some clones are missing from TCRdb's copy, which holds only in-frame ones; the method was immunoSEQ multiplex PCR. The V and J calls and the clone size are those of that table, but D and trimming were determined from the DNA. The data show some 80,000 clones, 84% seen once. The CDR3 runs to 16 residues. Germline V gives CDR1 MNHNS, CDR2 SASEGT. Trimming left V 2 bases short and J 4 bases short, with 15 bases between. The V and J genes are TRBV6-1 and TRBJ1-3; TRBD1 is a possible D gene (5 bases). Sequenced input: peripheral blood. The source is a woman in her fifties or sixties with acute or convalescent COVID-19. CDR3 region: CASSEFVGAGGNTIYF. CDR3 in DNA: TGTGCCAGCAGTGAATTTGTAGGGGCAGGGGGAAACACCATATATTTT.